This T cell receptor beta chain was found in a study of blood T cells in healthy people across ages. The CDR3 is 13 residues long. Germline CDR1 SEHNR, CDR2 FQNEAQ (reference sequence). General study results and limits: Aged donors had fewer naive CD4+ cells and lower diversity than long-lived donors.

This clonotype was seen more than once but under ten times. As yet, its antigen is unknown. The junction and the germline gene differ at one end; a read error may be behind it. Combining a sample-barcoded 5' primer with a J-beta primer mix, a second PCR ran for roughly 7 to 11 cycles. One entry per CDR3 protein, called by TCRdb with MiXCR from the 5' RACE reads. Seen here are hundreds of thousands of distinct CDR3 sequences, over 20% observed once, and the top ten hold less than 25%. Donors gave roughly 9.1 milliliters of peripheral blood apiece. Researchers isolated at least 6 million PBMCs per sample.

The clonotype was recovered from a man in his sixties or seventies in good health. The V gene is TRBV7-9, the J gene TRBJ1-1; D ambiguous. The material sequenced was blood. CDR3 bases: TGTGCCAACAGCTTAGCTAGGAACACTGAAGCTTTCTTT. It codes for CANSLARNTEAFF.